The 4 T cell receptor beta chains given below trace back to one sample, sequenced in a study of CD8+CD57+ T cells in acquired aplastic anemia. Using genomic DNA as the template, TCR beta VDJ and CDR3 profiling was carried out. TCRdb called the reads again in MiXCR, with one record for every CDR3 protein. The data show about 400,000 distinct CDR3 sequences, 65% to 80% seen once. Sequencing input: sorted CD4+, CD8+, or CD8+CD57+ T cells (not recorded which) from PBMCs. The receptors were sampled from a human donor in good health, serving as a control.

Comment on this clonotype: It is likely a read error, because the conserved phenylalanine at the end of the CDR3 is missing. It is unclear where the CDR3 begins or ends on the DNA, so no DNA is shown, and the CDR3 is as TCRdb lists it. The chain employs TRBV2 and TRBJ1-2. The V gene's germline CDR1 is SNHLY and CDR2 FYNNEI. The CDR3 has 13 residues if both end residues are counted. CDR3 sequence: CASSLTKGGGHTL.

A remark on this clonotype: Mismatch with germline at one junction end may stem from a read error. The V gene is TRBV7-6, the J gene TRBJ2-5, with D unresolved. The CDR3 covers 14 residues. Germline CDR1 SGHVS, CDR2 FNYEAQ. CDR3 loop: CASSLGRRRTSQQF. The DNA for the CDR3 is TGTGCCAGCAGTCTTGGGCGACGGCGGACCAGCCAGCAGTTC.

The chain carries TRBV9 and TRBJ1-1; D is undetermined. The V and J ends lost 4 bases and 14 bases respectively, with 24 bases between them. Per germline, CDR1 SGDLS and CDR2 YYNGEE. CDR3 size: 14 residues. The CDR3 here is CASSPHSAYAQDFF. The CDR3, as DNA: TGTGCCAGCAGCCCGCACTCGGCCTACGCGCAGGACTTCTTT.

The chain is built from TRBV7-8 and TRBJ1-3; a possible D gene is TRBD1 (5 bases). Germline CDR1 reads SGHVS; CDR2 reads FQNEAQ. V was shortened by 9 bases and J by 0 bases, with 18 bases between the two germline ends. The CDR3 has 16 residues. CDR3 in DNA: TGTGCCAGTATCCCGCCGCGGGGGGGCTCTGGAAACACCATATATTTT. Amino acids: CASIPPRGGSGNTIYF.